One sample yielded the 30 T cell receptor beta chains listed below, sequenced in a study of CD8 T cells in ankylosing spondylitis. Study observations and caveats: A TCR beta motif made of several highly homologous variants seemed typical of ankylosing spondylitis blood.

Via MiXCR, TCRdb re-called the 5' RACE reads, giving one row per CDR3 protein. The sample holds 390,000 or so distinct CDR3 sequences, more than 20% seen once. The antigens for these receptors are not known. The sample taken for sequencing was blood, either unsorted or a sorted T cell fraction (not recorded which). These receptor sequences come from a male donor with ankylosing spondylitis.

The V and J genes are TRBV6-2 or TRBV6-3 and TRBJ2-7; D is uncertain. CDR1 is MNHEY, CDR2 SVGEGT, per germline. V was pared by 2 bases and J by 1 base, with 12 bases between. CDR3 length equals 15 residues. Written as DNA, the CDR3 is TGTGCCAGCAGTTACGGGATTAGGCCTTCCTACGAGCAGTACTTC. This sequence encodes CASSYGIRPSYEQYF.

This clonotype was found many times. The CDR3 spells CASRQPGLAVYNEQFF. DNA for the CDR3: TGCGCCAGCAGGCAACCGGGACTAGCGGTCTACAATGAGCAGTTCTTC. The J gene is TRBJ2-1, the V gene TRBV5-1; 11 bases are a match to TRBD2. The germline gives CDR1 SGHRS, CDR2 YFSETQ. The CDR3 extends over 16 amino acids. V was pared by 5 bases and J by 3 bases, with 7 bases of the junction left unmatched.

This clonotype occurred a few times. The chain joins TRBV5-1 to TRBJ2-7; the match to TRBD2 covers 10 bases. The CDR3 runs 15 residues. The germline V gene encodes CDR1 SGHRS and CDR2 YFSETQ. J lost 5 bases, V lost 1 base, and 6 bases had no gene match. The CDR3 here is CASSLPSGSEDEQYF. The CDR3 bases are TGCGCCAGCAGCTTGCCTAGCGGGAGTGAAGACGAGCAGTACTTC. Complete variable domain (other parts from reference TRBV5-1 and TRBJ2-7): KAGVTQTPRYLIKTRGQQVTLSCSPISGHRSVSWYQQTPGQGLQFLFEYFSETQRNKGNFPGRFSGRQFSNSRSEMNVSTLELGDSALYLCASSLPSGSEDEQYFGPGTRLTVT.

This clonotype has just a few counts. The V and J genes are TRBV10-2 and TRBJ2-7, with TRBD2 identical over 11 bases. J was trimmed by 0 bases and V by 7 bases; bases with no gene match: 8. Germline V gives CDR1 WSHSY, CDR2 SAAADI. The length of the CDR3 is 16 residues. The DNA for the CDR3 is TGCGCCAGCATCGGGACTAGCGGAAACCACTCCTACGAGCAGTACTTC. It specifies CASIGTSGNHSYEQYF.

This clonotype occurred many times. The rearrangement joins TRBV29-1 to TRBJ1-2; a possible D gene is TRBD1 (5 bases). V was pared by 0 bases and J by 10 bases, with 15 bases between. CDR3 length equals 13 residues. CDR1 is SQVTM and CDR2 is ANQGSEA in the germline V gene. Here the CDR3 DNA reads TGCAGCGTTGAAGAATCGGGGACCCATGCCTACACCTTC. Its protein product is CSVEESGTHAYTF.

In its sample, this clonotype was seen a few times. The V gene is TRBV12-3 or TRBV12-4, the J gene TRBJ2-1, with TRBD1 as a possible D gene (6 bases). With 2 bases removed from V and 5 bases from J, the gap between germline ends came to 10 bases. CDR3 length: 14 amino acids. The CDR3 loop is CASSLWTVDNEQFF. The CDR3 coding sequence is TGTGCCAGCAGTTTATGGACAGTGGACAATGAGCAGTTCTTC.

V gene TRBV6-5 combines with J gene TRBJ2-7, with 8 bases that match TRBD1. Germline V gene lookup returns CDR1 MNHEY and CDR2 SVGAGI. Trimming cost V 0 bases and J 3 bases; bases outside gene matches: 7. The CDR3 covers 16 residues. The CDR3: CASSYSRPGGGYEQYF. For the CDR3, the DNA is TGTGCCAGCAGTTACTCGAGACCAGGGGGCGGCTACGAGCAGTACTTC.

This clonotype was seen only a few times. The chain couples TRBV24-1 to TRBJ2-1; no clear D. V was cut by 1 base and J by 6 bases, with 3 bases left in between. There are 12 residues in the CDR3. CDR1 and CDR2 (germline): KGHDR, SFDVKD. The CDR3 spells CATSDFANEQFF. In DNA, the CDR3 is TGTGCCACCAGTGATTTCGCCAATGAGCAGTTCTTC.

V gene TRBV27 combines with J gene TRBJ2-7; tentatively, D is TRBD1 (6 bases). Germline CDR1 MNHEY, CDR2 SMNVEV (reference sequence). The CDR3 totals 15 residues. V was pared by 4 bases and J by 3 bases, with 16 bases between. The CDR3 sequence is CASSSYQQGLYEQYF. The DNA for the CDR3 is TGTGCCAGCAGTTCATACCAACAGGGCCTCTACGAGCAGTACTTC.

The chain carries TRBV24-1 and TRBJ1-5, with D maybe TRBD1 (5 bases). The V end lost 6 bases, the J end lost 9 bases, and 14 bases lay between the germline ends. The CDR3 covers 13 residues. Germline V CDR1 and CDR2: KGHDR, SFDVKD. CDR3 DNA: TGTGCCACCAGTTCTCGGGGCTTCCGGCCCCAGCATTTT. It translates to CATSSRGFRPQHF.

This chain links TRBV7-9 with TRBJ1-2; weak D call: TRBD1 (6 bases). This CDR3 comprises 15 residues. Germline loops: CDR1 SEHNR, CDR2 FQNEAQ (reference sequence). V was clipped by 5 bases and J by 7 bases, with 20 bases between them. Written as DNA, the CDR3 is TGTGCCAGCAGCCCCTCGGCGGGACACCAAGTTGGCTACACCTTC. This encodes CASSPSAGHQVGYTF.

This chain links TRBV28 with TRBJ1-3; D not certain. Germline V gene lookup returns CDR1 MDHEN and CDR2 SYDVKM. V lost 5 bases and J lost 4, with 12 bases in between. CDR3 length: 14 amino acids. CDR3 sequence: CASSAPALGNTIYF. The CDR3 bases are TGTGCCAGCAGTGCTCCCGCCCTGGGAAACACCATATATTTT.

The chain carries TRBV7-8 and TRBJ2-3; D is uncertain. V was pared by 5 bases and J by 4 bases, with 16 bases between. Germline CDR1 SGHVS, CDR2 FQNEAQ. The CDR3 loop spans 15 amino acids. The CDR3 protein is CASSEAWLRADTQYF. The CDR3 nucleotides are TGTGCCAGCAGCGAGGCCTGGTTAAGAGCAGATACGCAGTATTTT.

The chain recombines TRBV6-1 with TRBJ2-3; 7 positions match TRBD1. The V gene's germline CDR1 is MNHNS and CDR2 SASEGT. V dropped 4 bases and J dropped 1; count of bases not matched to a gene: 2. The CDR3 consists of 14 residues. CDR3: CASSVDRGTDTQYF. CDR3 DNA: TGTGCCAGCAGTGTCGACAGGGGCACAGATACGCAGTATTTT.

The V and J genes are TRBV6-1 and TRBJ1-3, with D unclear. The CDR3 sequence is 16 residues long. The V gene's germline CDR1 is MNHNS and CDR2 SASEGT. V was cut by 1 base and J by 1 base, with 11 bases left in between. Written as DNA, the CDR3 is TGTGCCAGCAGTGAAGAGGAGTTCCCATCTGGAAACACCATATATTTT. The encoded protein is CASSEEEFPSGNTIYF.

This chain connects TRBV12-3 or TRBV12-4 to TRBJ2-7, with 7 bases fitting TRBD2. V gave up 0 bases and J gave up 3 bases; unmatched junction bases: 2. The CDR3 runs 14 residues. CDR3 sequence reads: CASSLAGGLYEQYF. Here the CDR3 DNA reads TGTGCCAGCAGTTTAGCGGGAGGGCTCTACGAGCAGTACTTC.

The chain combines TRBV20-1 with TRBJ1-6; 8 bases are a match to TRBD1. The V segment lost 5 bases and the J segment 8 bases; nucleotides outside the gene matches: 14. Germline V lookup: CDR1 DFQATT, CDR2 SNEGSKA (reference sequence). The CDR3 consists of 16 residues. This CDR3 is CSADPGTGPRDSPLHF. The CDR3 DNA sequence: TGCAGTGCTGACCCCGGGACAGGCCCCAGAGATTCACCCCTCCACTTT.

This clonotype has ten or more counts. This chain uses TRBV29-1 with TRBJ2-1, with D perhaps TRBD2 (6 bases). Germline V CDR1 and CDR2: SQVTM, ANQGSEA. Trimming cost V 6 bases and J 7 bases, with 13 bases left between them. This CDR3 contains 12 residues. CDR3 sequence: CSVAGLSNEQFF. The CDR3 DNA sequence: TGCAGCGTGGCGGGACTTTCGAATGAGCAGTTCTTC.

This clonotype was counted between two and nine times. The CDR3 reads CASSPQRGRETQYF. In DNA, the CDR3 is TGTGCCAGCAGCCCCCAGAGGGGGAGGGAGACCCAGTACTTC. The chain joins TRBV7-2 to TRBJ2-5; D is perhaps TRBD1 or TRBD2 (6 bases each). The CDR3 spans 14 residues. V was clipped by 5 bases and J by 5 bases, with 15 bases between them. Per the germline V gene, CDR1 is SGHTA and CDR2 is FQGNSA.

V is TRBV20-1 and J is TRBJ1-1, with TRBD1 identical over 7 bases. This CDR3 is built from 14 residues. Germline-derived CDR1 and CDR2 are DFQATT and SNEGSKA (reference sequence). Losses at the gene ends were 1 base for V and 3 bases for J; bases not matched to a gene: 5. The DNA for the CDR3 is TGCAGTGCTAGAGGTACCGACAGGGACACTGAAGCTTTCTTT. Its translation: CSARGTDRDTEAFF.

The chain uses TRBV27 and TRBJ1-6, with no clear D. Germline V lookup: CDR1 MNHEY, CDR2 SMNVEV (reference sequence). Trimming removed 6 bases at V and 0 bases at J, with 9 bases between. This CDR3 contains 15 residues. The CDR3 reads CASSEESSYNSPLHF. CDR3 nucleotides: TGTGCCAGCAGCGAGGAGAGCTCCTATAATTCACCCCTCCACTTT.

This clonotype was picked up one time. The rearrangement uses TRBV12-3 or TRBV12-4 and TRBJ2-3; 13 nucleotides align to TRBD2. There are 17 residues in the CDR3. Losses at the gene ends were 5 bases for V and 5 bases for J; bases not matched to a gene: 10. The CDR3 DNA reads TGTGCCAGCAGTCACACAGGACTAGCGGGAGCGGGAGATACGCAGTATTTT. This sequence encodes CASSHTGLAGAGDTQYF.

This clonotype showed up just once. The chain is built from TRBV12-3 or TRBV12-4 and TRBJ2-1, with unresolved D. V shed 3 bases and J shed 0 bases, with 9 bases lying between them. The CDR3 totals 15 residues. The CDR3 loop is CASSFDTRSYNEQFF. In nucleotides, the CDR3 is TGTGCCAGCAGTTTCGATACTCGCTCCTACAATGAGCAGTTCTTC.

This chain joins TRBV5-1 and TRBJ1-1; D remains ambiguous. The CDR3 loop spans 14 amino acids. Germline V gene data show CDR1 as SGHRS and CDR2 as YFSETQ. Trimming pared 2 bases from V and 2 bases from J, leaving 10 bases between. The CDR3 region is CASSLLGSNTEAFF. The CDR3 bases are TGCGCCAGCAGCTTATTGGGGAGTAACACTGAAGCTTTCTTT.

This clonotype turned up a few times. V gene TRBV20-1 combines with J gene TRBJ1-6, with D hard to call. CDR1 DFQATT and CDR2 SNEGSKA come from the germline V gene (reference sequence). V was pared by 4 bases and J by 8 bases, with 12 bases between. CDR3 length: 13 residues. CDR3 nucleotide sequence: TGCAGTGCTAACCGGGTACTTCATTCACCCCTCCACTTT. This gives the protein CSANRVLHSPLHF.

This clonotype was seen only a few times. The CDR3: CSAPKGLAAYEQYF. The CDR3 DNA is TGCAGTGCCCCGAAGGGGCTAGCGGCCTACGAGCAGTACTTC. The V and J genes are TRBV20-1 and TRBJ2-7; 7 positions agree with TRBD2. The CDR3 spans 14 residues. Per germline, CDR1 DFQATT and CDR2 SNEGSKA (reference sequence). The trim removed 6 bases at V and 2 bases at J, leaving 10 bases unmatched.

This clonotype was counted a few times. The V call is TRBV20-1, the J call TRBJ2-1; 10 nucleotides line up with TRBD2. J lost 11 bases, V lost 7 bases, and 11 bases had no gene match. The germline CDR1 and CDR2 sequences are DFQATT and SNEGSKA (reference sequence). The CDR3 extends over 13 amino acids. CDR3: CSVTRLAGAQQFF. The CDR3 bases are TGCAGTGTAACTCGGCTAGCGGGAGCTCAGCAGTTCTTC.

The table lists this clonotype with many counts. The chain uses TRBV4-2 and TRBJ2-4; TRBD2 matches 7 bases. The J segment lost 5 bases and the V segment lost 2 bases, leaving 0 bases of the junction unmatched. Germline CDR1 LGHNA, CDR2 YNFKEQ. The CDR3 has 13 residues. The CDR3 here is CASSQLAENIQYF. The CDR3, as DNA: TGTGCCAGCAGCCAACTAGCGGAAAACATTCAGTACTTC.

This clonotype was observed a handful of times. This chain connects TRBV12-3 or TRBV12-4 to TRBJ2-5; 8 bases are a match to TRBD2. With 2 bases clipped from V and 3 bases from J, the junction kept 8 bases outside the gene matches. This CDR3 has 16 amino acids. The CDR3 here is CASSLPFGREEETQYF. The CDR3 region has the DNA TGTGCCAGCAGTTTACCATTCGGGCGGGAGGAAGAGACCCAGTACTTC.

This clonotype was counted between two and nine times. The chain is built from TRBV5-1 and TRBJ1-6; D gene unclear. This CDR3 comprises 16 residues. Trimming pared 4 bases from V and 10 bases from J, leaving 21 bases between. Germline assignment: CDR1 SGHRS and CDR2 YFSETQ. The CDR3 region has the DNA TGCGCCAGCAGCCCGGCGTGGGTGGGCTCGGAATCACCCCTCCACTTT. Its translation: CASSPAWVGSESPLHF.